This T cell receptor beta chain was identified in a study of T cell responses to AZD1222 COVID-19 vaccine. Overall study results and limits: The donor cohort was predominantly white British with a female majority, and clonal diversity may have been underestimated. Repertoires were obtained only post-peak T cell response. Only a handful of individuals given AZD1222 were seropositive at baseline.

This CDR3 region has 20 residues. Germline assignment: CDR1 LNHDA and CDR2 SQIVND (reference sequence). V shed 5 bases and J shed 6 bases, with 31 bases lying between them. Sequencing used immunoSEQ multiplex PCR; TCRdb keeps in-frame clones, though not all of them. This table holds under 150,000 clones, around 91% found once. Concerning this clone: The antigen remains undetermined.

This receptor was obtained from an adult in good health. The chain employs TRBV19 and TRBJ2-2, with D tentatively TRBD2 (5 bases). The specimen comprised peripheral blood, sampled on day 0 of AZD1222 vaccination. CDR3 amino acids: CASSPALLASRVNNPGELFF. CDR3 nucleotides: TGTGCCAGTAGTCCCGCGCTTCTGGCTAGCCGCGTGAACAACCCCGGGGAGCTGTTTTTT.